The 21 T cell receptor beta chains in this list originate from one sample, sequenced in a study of T cells of healthy individuals. Each CDR3 protein gets one entry after TCRdb re-called the 5' RACE reads with MiXCR. The sample carries about 53,000 distinct CDR3 sequences, 14% to 15% recorded once. All receptors derive from a human donor in good health.

The chain combines TRBV30 with TRBJ1-1, with no clear D. Germline lookup yields CDR1 GTSNPN and CDR2 SVGIG (reference sequence). The CDR3 spans 15 residues. The V and J ends lost 4 bases and 0 bases respectively, with 15 bases between them. CDR3 region: CAWKEGPPVNTEAFF. The CDR3 nucleotides are TGTGCCTGGAAAGAGGGTCCCCCTGTGAACACTGAAGCTTTCTTT.

This clonotype has ten or more counts. The genes are TRBV12-3 or TRBV12-4 and TRBJ2-5; the match to TRBD2 covers 10 bases. Trimming removed 2 bases from V and 4 bases from J; junction bases left unmatched: 4. CDR3 length: 15 residues. The CDR3 spells CASSLSAGGRETQYF. DNA for the CDR3: TGTGCCAGCAGTTTATCAGCGGGAGGGAGAGAGACCCAGTACTTC.

In this sample, this clonotype turned up a few times. The rearrangement links TRBV5-6 to TRBJ1-2; 10 positions match TRBD1. Germline assignment: CDR1 SGHDT and CDR2 YYEEEE. The CDR3 consists of 14 residues. J was trimmed by 5 bases and V by 2 bases; bases with no gene match: 3. The CDR3 region has the DNA TGTGCCAGCAGCTTTCGGACAGGGGGATATGGCTACACCTTC. It is translated as CASSFRTGGYGYTF.

This clonotype was seen more than once but under ten times. This chain uses TRBV5-1 with TRBJ2-5; TRBD1 matches 8 bases. V gave up 0 bases and J gave up 1 base; unmatched junction bases: 2. The CDR3 has 15 residues. CDR1 is SGHRS, CDR2 YFSETQ, per germline. CDR3 DNA sequence: TGCGCCAGCAGCTTGGAGACAGGGGCCCAAGAGACCCAGTACTTC. Translation gives CASSLETGAQETQYF.

This clonotype was detected many times. V usage is TRBV7-2 and J usage is TRBJ2-1, with D perhaps matching TRBD1 (6 bases). Germline CDR1 reads SGHTA; CDR2 reads FQGNSA. Trimming removed 4 bases at V and 8 bases at J, with 15 bases between. This CDR3 region has 14 residues. The CDR3 region has the DNA TGTGCCAGCAGCTCCGGACAGTTCAACCATGAGCAGTTCTTC. Residues: CASSSGQFNHEQFF.

There are a few counts of this clonotype. This chain joins TRBV10-3 and TRBJ2-5; TRBD2 matches at 8 bases. Germline values: CDR1 ENHRY, CDR2 SYGVKD. Losses at the gene ends were 7 bases for V and 5 bases for J; bases not matched to a gene: 9. The CDR3 runs 14 residues. In DNA form, the CDR3 reads TGTGCCATCACCGATGCGGGGGGCTGGGAGACCCAGTACTTC. Amino acids: CAITDAGGWETQYF.

The CDR3 nucleotides read TGCGCCAGCAGCCAAGACATGGTGCGGGACAGGACATACGAGCAGTACTTC. Residues: CASSQDMVRDRTYEQYF. This chain uses TRBV4-1 with TRBJ2-7; 8 nucleotides match TRBD1. The CDR3 is 17 residues long. Germline assignment: CDR1 MGHRA and CDR2 YSYEKL. J gave up 4 bases and V 0 bases, and 11 bases lay outside the gene matches.

This clonotype occurred many times. The rearrangement links TRBV2 to TRBJ2-7; 11 bases map to TRBD1. The CDR3 consists of 13 residues. CDR1 is SNHLY and CDR2 is FYNNEI in the germline V gene. After removal of 5 bases from V and 8 bases from J, the junction contained 5 bases not matched to a gene. The CDR3 nucleotides read TGTGCCAGCAGTCCCGGGACAGGGGGAAAGCAGTACTTC. Its translation: CASSPGTGGKQYF.

This clonotype appeared a few times. The rearrangement links TRBV5-1 to TRBJ2-3; possibly TRBD1 or TRBD2 for D (7 bases each). The V end lost 6 bases, the J end lost 5 bases, and 19 bases lay between the germline ends. The CDR3 is made up of 15 amino acids. Germline values: CDR1 SGHRS, CDR2 YFSETQ. The CDR3 DNA reads as TGCGCCAGCACCTGGGGAGGGGGCGATAAAGATACGCAGTATTTT. Amino acids: CASTWGGGDKDTQYF.

This clonotype has at least ten counts. The genes are TRBV20-1 and TRBJ2-5, with 12 bases that match TRBD2. The CDR3 extends over 16 amino acids. Trimming took 0 bases from V and 5 from J; bases not matched to a gene: 7. Germline lookup yields CDR1 DFQATT and CDR2 SNEGSKA (reference sequence). In nucleotides, the CDR3 is TGCAGTGCTAGAGAGGGCGCTAGCGGGAGGGAGGAGACCCAGTACTTC. Protein product: CSAREGASGREETQYF.

This clonotype showed up just a few times. The genes are TRBV20-1 and TRBJ1-2, with 10 bases lining up with TRBD1. Germline lookup yields CDR1 DFQATT and CDR2 SNEGSKA (reference sequence). The CDR3 runs to 15 residues. V shed 3 bases and J 5 bases; nucleotides not matched to a gene: 9. In DNA, the CDR3 is TGCAGTGCTAGGGAAAATTCGGGACAGGGGTATGGCTACACCTTC. Translation: CSARENSGQGYGYTF.

This clonotype has a count of ten or more. The chain recombines TRBV9 with TRBJ2-7; the D is unclear. The germline V gene encodes CDR1 SGDLS and CDR2 YYNGEE. This CDR3 is built from 14 residues. The V end lost 0 bases, the J end lost 2 bases, and 9 bases lay between the germline ends. DNA of the CDR3: TGTGCCAGCAGCGTAGGAATGGTTACCTACGAGCAGTACTTC. Protein product: CASSVGMVTYEQYF.

This clonotype was seen repeatedly, ten times or more. This chain links TRBV20-1 with TRBJ1-2; 7 nucleotides agree with TRBD1. Germline lookup yields CDR1 DFQATT and CDR2 SNEGSKA (reference sequence). V lost 6 bases and J lost 4; bases outside the gene matches: 8. The CDR3 extends over 13 amino acids. Written as DNA, the CDR3 is TGCAGTGCCCTTACAGGGGCCGGCTATGGCTACACCTTC. It encodes CSALTGAGYGYTF.

This clonotype showed up just a few times. The chain recombines TRBV7-2 with TRBJ1-2; the D is unclear. V was trimmed by 1 base and J by 2 bases, leaving 8 bases between them. The length of the CDR3 is 14 residues. Germline V gives CDR1 SGHTA, CDR2 FQGNSA. The CDR3 sequence: CASSLVKGNYGYTF. The CDR3 DNA follows: TGTGCCAGCAGCTTAGTTAAGGGAAACTATGGCTACACCTTC. Based on the CDR3 plus reference TRBV7-2 and TRBJ1-2, the full variable domain is GAGVSQSPSNKVTEKGKDVELRCDPISGHTALYWYRQSLGQGLEFLIYFQGNSAPDKSGLPSDRFSAERTGGSVSTLTIQRTQQEDSAVYLCASSLVKGNYGYTFGSGTRLTVV.

This clonotype was recorded a few times. V is TRBV19 and J is TRBJ1-1; 8 positions match TRBD1. CDR1 LNHDA and CDR2 SQIVND come from the germline V gene (reference sequence). This CDR3 region has 15 residues. V lost 5 bases and J lost 0; bases outside the gene matches: 5. CDR3 in amino acids: CASSLGTGLNTEAFF. In DNA, the CDR3 is TGTGCCAGTAGTCTCGGGACAGGATTGAACACTGAAGCTTTCTTT.

The rearrangement uses TRBV10-3 and TRBJ2-3; a weak D match, TRBD2 (8 bases). The germline V gene encodes CDR1 ENHRY and CDR2 SYGVKD. Trimming shortened V by 5 bases and J by 1 base, and 16 bases separated the two germline ends. The CDR3 runs to 16 residues. The CDR3 protein is CAISPQGRGGTDTQYF. The CDR3 DNA is TGTGCCATCAGTCCACAGGGGCGGGGGGGCACAGATACGCAGTATTTT.

This clonotype has just a few counts. CDR3 coding DNA: TGTGCCAGCAGCCCCCGGGGGCATGAGCAGTTCTTC. This codes for CASSPRGHEQFF. The chain combines TRBV7-2 with TRBJ2-1; the D call may be TRBD1 or TRBD2 (6 bases each). V was pared by 5 bases and J by 8 bases, with 10 bases between. The CDR3 consists of 12 residues. Looked up from germline, CDR1 is SGHTA and CDR2 is FQGNSA.

In this sample, this clonotype turned up many times. The chain has TRBV25-1 and TRBJ1-1; no firm D call. Trimming cost V 6 bases and J 6 bases, with 14 bases left between them. The CDR3 covers 13 residues. Germline CDR1 and CDR2: MGHDK and SYGVNS. The CDR3 bases are TGTGCCAGCAGCCCGGGTGTACCCTCTGAAGCTTTCTTT. Protein sequence: CASSPGVPSEAFF.

This clonotype was counted many times. J is TRBJ1-1 and V is TRBV6-5, with a tentative D call TRBD1 (6 bases). The V gene's germline CDR1 is MNHEY and CDR2 SVGAGI. The V end lost 2 bases, the J end lost 6 bases, and 16 bases lay between the germline ends. CDR3 length: 15 residues. In DNA form, the CDR3 reads TGTGCCAGCAGTTACAAGGGACACCAAGGCGCTGAAGCTTTCTTT. Encoded protein: CASSYKGHQGAEAFF.

This clonotype was counted ten times or more. This chain links TRBV7-2 with TRBJ2-2; TRBD1 agrees at 7 bases. V was pared by 1 base and J by 9 bases, with 8 bases of the junction left unmatched. This CDR3 has 15 amino acids. CDR1 and CDR2 (germline): SGHTA, FQGNSA. Written as DNA, the CDR3 is TGTGCCAGCAGCTTAGATGGGACAGCATCGCGGGAGCTGTTTTTT. Amino acids: CASSLDGTASRELFF.

The sample holds a few counts of this clonotype. This sequence joins TRBV21-1 and TRBJ2-5; TRBD1, the table's D call, lacks a check against the DNA. TRBV21-1 is designated a pseudogene. The length of the CDR3 is 16 residues. CDR3 region: CASKSRGTREMETQYF. CDR3 nucleotides: TGTGCCAGCAAATCCCGAGGGACCAGGGAAATGGAGACCCAGTACTTC.